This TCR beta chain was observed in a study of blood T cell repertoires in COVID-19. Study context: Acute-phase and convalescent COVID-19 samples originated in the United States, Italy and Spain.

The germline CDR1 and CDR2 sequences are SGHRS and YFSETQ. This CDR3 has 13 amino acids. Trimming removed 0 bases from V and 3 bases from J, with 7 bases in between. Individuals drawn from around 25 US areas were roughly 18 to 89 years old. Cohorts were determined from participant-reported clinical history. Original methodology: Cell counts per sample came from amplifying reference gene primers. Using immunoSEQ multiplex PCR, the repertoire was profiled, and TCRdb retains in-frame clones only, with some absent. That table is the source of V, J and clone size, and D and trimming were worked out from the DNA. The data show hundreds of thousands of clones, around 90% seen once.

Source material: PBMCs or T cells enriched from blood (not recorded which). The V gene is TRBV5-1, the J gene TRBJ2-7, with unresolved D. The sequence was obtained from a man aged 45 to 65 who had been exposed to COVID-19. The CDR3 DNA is TGCGCCAGCAGCTTGGAACATCTCTACGAGCAGTACGTC. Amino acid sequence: CASSLEHLYEQYV.